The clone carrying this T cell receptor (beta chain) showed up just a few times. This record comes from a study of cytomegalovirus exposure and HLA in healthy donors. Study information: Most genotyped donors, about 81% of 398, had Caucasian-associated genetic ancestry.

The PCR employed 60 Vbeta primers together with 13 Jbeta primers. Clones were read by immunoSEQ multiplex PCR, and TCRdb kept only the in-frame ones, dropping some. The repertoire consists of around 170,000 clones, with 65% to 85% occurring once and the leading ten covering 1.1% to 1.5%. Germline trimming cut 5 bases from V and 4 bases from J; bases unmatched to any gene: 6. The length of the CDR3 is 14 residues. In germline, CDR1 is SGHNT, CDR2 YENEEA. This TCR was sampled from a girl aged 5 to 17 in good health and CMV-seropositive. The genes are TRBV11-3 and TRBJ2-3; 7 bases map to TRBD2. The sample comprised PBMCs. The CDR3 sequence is CASSRGSASDTQYF. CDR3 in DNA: TGTGCCAGCAGCCGCGGGAGCGCGTCAGATACGCAGTATTTT.